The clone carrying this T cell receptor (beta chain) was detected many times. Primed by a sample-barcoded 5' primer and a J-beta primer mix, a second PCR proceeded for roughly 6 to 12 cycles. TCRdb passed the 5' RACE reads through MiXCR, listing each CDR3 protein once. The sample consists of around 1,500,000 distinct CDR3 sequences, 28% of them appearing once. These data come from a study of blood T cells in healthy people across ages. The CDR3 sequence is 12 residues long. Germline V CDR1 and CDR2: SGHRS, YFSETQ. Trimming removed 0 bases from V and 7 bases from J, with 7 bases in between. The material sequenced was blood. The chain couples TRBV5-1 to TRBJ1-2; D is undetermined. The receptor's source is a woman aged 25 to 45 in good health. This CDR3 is CASSLDTLGYTF. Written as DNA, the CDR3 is TGCGCCAGCAGCTTGGACACCCTTGGCTACACCTTC.